Listed here are 27 T cell receptor beta chains from one sample, sequenced in a study of cytomegalovirus exposure and HLA in healthy donors. PCR involved 60 Vbeta and 13 Jbeta primers. Using immunoSEQ multiplex PCR, the repertoire was profiled, and TCRdb retains in-frame clones only, with some absent. The repertoire includes around 130,000 clones, 70% to 90% of them detected once, and 0.5% to 0.65% sits in the top ten. Sequencing used PBMCs. These TCRs come from a woman aged 40 to 50 in good health and CMV-seronegative.

This rearrangement joins TRBV23-1 to TRBJ1-4; D is possibly TRBD1 (5 bases). TRBV23-1 is labeled an ORF, and its function is uncertain. This CDR3 contains 15 residues. Trimming shortened V by 0 bases and J by 6 bases, and 11 bases separated the two germline ends. The CDR3: CASSQSAGSHEKLFF. CDR3 DNA sequence: TGCGCCAGCAGTCAATCGGCAGGGTCCCATGAAAAACTGTTTTTT.

V usage is TRBV5-1 and J usage is TRBJ1-6; D is ambiguous. In germline, CDR1 is SGHRS, CDR2 YFSETQ. The CDR3 spans 14 residues. Trimming shortened V by 0 bases and J by 7 bases, and 8 bases separated the two germline ends. CDR3 protein: CASSLGRVNSPLHF. In DNA, the CDR3 is TGCGCCAGCAGCTTGGGCCGGGTCAATTCACCCCTCCACTTT.

The gene calls are TRBV28 and TRBJ1-6; D might be TRBD1 (5 bases). The CDR3 has 16 residues. Germline V CDR1 and CDR2: MDHEN, SYDVKM. V gave up 5 bases and J gave up 13 bases, with 24 bases separating them. The CDR3 spells CASSPGTVFGTRPLHF. In DNA, the CDR3 is TGTGCCAGCAGTCCCGGGACTGTTTTCGGAACCCGTCCCCTCCACTTT.

V and J are TRBV6-1 and TRBJ2-7; the D is unclear. The CDR3 loop spans 11 amino acids. Germline values: CDR1 MNHNS, CDR2 SASEGT. V lost 3 bases, J lost 3 bases, and 3 bases lay in between. CDR3 coding DNA: TGTGCCAGCAGTGACAACTACGAGCAGTACTTC. Its translation: CASSDNYEQYF.

This clone was recorded once. Written as DNA, the CDR3 is TGTGCCAGCAGCGTTCAGGGCTCTGGGGCCAACGTCCTGACTTTC. Translating gives CASSVQGSGANVLTF. V gene TRBV9 combines with J gene TRBJ2-6, with D maybe TRBD1 (5 bases). The CDR3 is made up of 15 amino acids. V gave up 2 bases and J gave up 0 bases, with 6 bases separating them. CDR1 and CDR2 (germline): SGDLS, YYNGEE.

The chain has TRBV28 and TRBJ1-1, with D tentatively TRBD1 (5 bases). V was cut by 5 bases and J by 10 bases, with 14 bases left in between. Germline-derived CDR1 and CDR2 are MDHEN and SYDVKM. The CDR3 is made up of 12 amino acids. CDR3 DNA sequence: TGTGCCAGCAGTATGCGGGGGGGAGCAGCTTTCTTT. Residues: CASSMRGGAAFF.

This chain connects TRBV11-3 to TRBJ1-2; possible D gene TRBD1, 5 bases. CDR3 size: 15 residues. Germline V gives CDR1 SGHNT, CDR2 YENEEA. V lost 0 bases and J 5 bases, leaving 13 bases between the germline ends. The CDR3 is CASSLDHGGDYGYTF. CDR3 nucleotide sequence: TGTGCCAGCAGCTTAGATCACGGGGGAGATTATGGCTACACCTTC.

This clone appeared once. This chain connects TRBV7-2 to TRBJ1-4; 9 bases fit TRBD1. CDR1 and CDR2 (germline): SGHTA, FQGNSA. This CDR3 has 15 residues. V trimming: 5 bases; J trimming: 8 bases; junction bases outside the gene matches: 9. Here the CDR3 DNA reads TGTGCCAGCAGCCTCCTGGGGACAGGGAAAGAAAAACTGTTTTTT. It codes for CASSLLGTGKEKLFF.

This rearrangement joins TRBV5-4 to TRBJ2-7, with 8 bases aligning to TRBD2. Germline V gives CDR1 SGHNT, CDR2 YYREEE (reference sequence). With V trimmed by 4 bases and J by 5 bases, 11 bases remained unmatched. The CDR3 contains 15 residues. CDR3 sequence reads: CASSTQAGVYNEQYF. The CDR3 DNA reads TGTGCCAGCAGCACCCAAGCGGGGGTTTACAACGAGCAGTACTTC.

The chain couples TRBV5-6 to TRBJ1-2; 8 positions match TRBD1. Trimming at V came to 1 base and at J to 8 bases, leaving 10 bases not matched to a gene. This CDR3 region has 15 residues. CDR1 and CDR2 (germline): SGHDT, YYEEEE. This CDR3 reads CASSLRAGGARGYTF. The CDR3, as DNA: TGTGCCAGCAGCTTGAGGGCAGGGGGCGCGAGAGGCTACACCTTC. Combining the CDR3 with reference TRBV5-6 and TRBJ1-2 gives the whole variable domain DAGVTQSPTHLIKTRGQQVTLRCSPKSGHDTVSWYQQALGQGPQFIFQYYEEEERQRGNFPDRFSGHQFPNYSSELNVNALLLGDSALYLCASSLRAGGARGYTFGSGTRLTVV.

This clone was seen only a few times. The same CDR3 also results from other DNA sequences found in this sample. The CDR3 spells CASSLAGGAYEQYF. The CDR3, as DNA: TGTGCCAGCAGCTTGGCAGGGGGTGCCTACGAGCAGTACTTC. The V and J genes are TRBV5-4 and TRBJ2-7; 7 bases match TRBD1. CDR3 length: 14 residues. Germline trimming cut 0 bases from V and 2 bases from J; bases unmatched to any gene: 2. Germline values: CDR1 SGHNT, CDR2 YYREEE (reference sequence).

The chain carries TRBV6-5 and TRBJ1-1; 7 nucleotides line up with TRBD1. Trimming at V came to 5 bases and at J to 1 base, leaving 4 bases not matched to a gene. The CDR3 runs to 14 residues. Looked up from germline, CDR1 is MNHEY and CDR2 is SVGAGI. CDR3 sequence reads: CASSRQGWNTEAFF. In DNA, the CDR3 is TGTGCCAGCAGTAGACAGGGATGGAACACTGAAGCTTTCTTT.

This chain connects TRBV5-4 to TRBJ2-1; no definite D call. The CDR3 length is 12 residues. The V end lost 4 bases, the J end lost 4 bases, and 6 bases lay between the germline ends. Germline V lookup: CDR1 SGHNT, CDR2 YYREEE (reference sequence). The CDR3 protein is CASSRDYNEQFF. The CDR3 DNA reads TGTGCCAGCAGCCGAGATTACAATGAGCAGTTCTTC.

The J gene is TRBJ1-2, the V gene TRBV18; D is unresolved. V lost 1 base and J lost 0, with 12 bases in between. This CDR3 contains 16 residues. The V gene's germline CDR1 is KGHSH and CDR2 LQKENI. CDR3 bases: TGTGCCAGCTCACCACAACCCTTTCGGGCTAACTATGGCTACACCTTC. Amino acid sequence: CASSPQPFRANYGYTF. Combining the CDR3 with reference TRBV18 and TRBJ1-2 gives the whole variable domain NAGVMQNPRHLVRRRGQEARLRCSPMKGHSHVYWYRQLPEEGLKFMVYLQKENIIDESGMPKERFSAEFPKEGPSILRIQQVVRGDSAAYFCASSPQPFRANYGYTFGSGTRLTVV.

The chain joins TRBV28 to TRBJ2-3, with 8 bases fitting TRBD2. CDR3 length equals 15 residues. Germline V gene lookup returns CDR1 MDHEN and CDR2 SYDVKM. Trimming at V came to 5 bases and at J to 1 base, leaving 5 bases not matched to a gene. This CDR3 reads CASSLPGLGTDTQYF. CDR3 sequence (DNA): TGTGCCAGCAGTCTCCCGGGACTAGGCACAGATACGCAGTATTTT. The variable domain in full, with the rest retrieved from reference TRBV28 and TRBJ2-3, is DVKVTQSSRYLVKRTGEKVFLECVQDMDHENMFWYRQDPGLGLRLIYFSYDVKMKEKGDIPEGYSVSREKKERFSLILESASTNQTSMYLCASSLPGLGTDTQYFGPGTRLTVL.

This chain uses TRBV6-1 with TRBJ2-7; the D is unclear. V dropped 7 bases and J dropped 5 bases, with 15 bases sitting between them. The CDR3 is 13 amino acids. Per the germline V gene, CDR1 is MNHNS and CDR2 is SASEGT. The CDR3, as DNA: TGTGCCAGCACCCGAACCCCAGGTGACGAGCAGTACTTC. Its protein product is CASTRTPGDEQYF.

The V and J genes are TRBV4-2 and TRBJ2-5; 8 bases are a match to TRBD2. Germline V lookup: CDR1 LGHNA, CDR2 YNFKEQ. The CDR3 is 14 residues long. V was clipped by 2 bases and J by 5 bases; unmatched bases: 4. CDR3 DNA: TGTGCCAGCAGCCAAACACTAGCGGCGGAGACCCAGTACTTC. Its protein product is CASSQTLAAETQYF.

The CDR3 coding sequence is TGTGCCAGCAGCCAAGTTAATGCGCTAGCGGGAGGTCTAGCCAAAAACATTCAGTACTTC. Protein: CASSQVNALAGGLAKNIQYF. J is TRBJ2-4 and V is TRBV4-2; TRBD2 matches at 11 bases. This CDR3 has 20 amino acids. Looked up from germline, CDR1 is LGHNA and CDR2 is YNFKEQ. V was pared by 1 base and J by 0 bases, with 11 bases of the junction left unmatched.

The chain links TRBV5-1 to TRBJ2-7; D possibly corresponds to TRBD1 (6 bases). The CDR3 covers 13 residues. CDR1 is SGHRS and CDR2 is YFSETQ in the germline V gene. The V end lost 0 bases, the J end lost 3 bases, and 7 bases lay between the germline ends. CDR3 bases: TGCGCCAGCAGCTTGGGGACAGTCTACGAGCAGTACTTC. This encodes CASSLGTVYEQYF.

The J gene is TRBJ2-3, the V gene TRBV10-3, with TRBD2 matching 7 bases. Germline V lookup: CDR1 ENHRY, CDR2 SYGVKD. The CDR3 consists of 13 residues. The junction had 8 bases not matched to a gene; V was cut back by 8 bases and J by 6 bases. CDR3 loop: CAISGGGRDTQYF. Written as DNA, the CDR3 is TGTGCCATCTCGGGGGGTGGCCGGGATACGCAGTATTTT.

This sequence joins TRBV6-6 and TRBJ1-2; the D is unclear. Trimming shortened V by 0 bases and J by 4 bases, and 15 bases separated the two germline ends. The CDR3 extends over 16 amino acids. Germline values: CDR1 MNHNY, CDR2 SVGAGI (reference sequence). The CDR3 DNA reads as TGTGCCAGCAGTTACTCAAATCCTCCAGACTTCTATGGCTACACCTTC. Translated: CASSYSNPPDFYGYTF.

The CDR3 DNA reads TGCGCCAGCGCGATCGGCGACAGGACCGGGGGCTACACCTTC. It translates to CASAIGDRTGGYTF. The chain employs TRBV5-1 and TRBJ1-2; D may be TRBD1 (6 bases). This CDR3 is 14 amino acids long. Germline loops: CDR1 SGHRS, CDR2 YFSETQ. Trimming stripped 7 bases from V and 8 bases from J, with 21 bases between.

J is TRBJ2-2 and V is TRBV7-6, with 15 bases lining up with TRBD2. Per the germline V gene, CDR1 is SGHVS and CDR2 is FNYEAQ. The CDR3 sequence is 16 residues long. V shed 4 bases, J shed 7 bases, and the junction held 4 bases outside the gene matches. The CDR3, as DNA: TGTGCCAGCAGCTCCGGACTAGCGGGGGGGGTCGGGGAGCTGTTTTTT. Its protein is CASSSGLAGGVGELFF.

The chain links TRBV30 to TRBJ1-2; the match to TRBD1 covers 8 bases. Germline V gene data show CDR1 as GTSNPN and CDR2 as SVGIG (reference sequence). This CDR3 is built from 13 residues. The trim removed 1 base at V and 12 bases at J, leaving 10 bases unmatched. The CDR3 sequence: CAWSEGTGHGDTF. CDR3 bases: TGTGCCTGGAGTGAAGGGACAGGCCATGGTGACACCTTC. The full variable domain, with the rest looked up from reference TRBV30 and TRBJ1-2, is SQTIHQWPATLVQPVGSPLSLECTVEGTSNPNLYWYRQAAGRGLQLLFYSVGIGQISSEVPQNLSASRPQDRQFILSSKKLLLSDSGFYLCAWSEGTGHGDTFGSGTRLTVV.

The rearrangement links TRBV7-8 to TRBJ2-5; 12 bases are a match to TRBD1. The J call is uncertain, as TRBJ2-7 better fits the DNA end. The CDR3 sequence is 15 residues long. CDR1 is SGHVS, CDR2 FQNEAQ, per germline. CDR3 coding DNA: TGTGCCAGCAGCCGGGACAGGGGGCTCTTCTACGAGCAGTACTTC. This codes for CASSRDRGLFYEQYF.

The chain has TRBV10-3 and TRBJ1-2; TRBD1 is a possible D gene (6 bases). V dropped 3 bases and J dropped 6 bases, with 14 bases sitting between them. The CDR3 extends over 14 amino acids. Germline values: CDR1 ENHRY, CDR2 SYGVKD. DNA for the CDR3: TGTGCCATCAGTGAACTAACAGGGCTGGATGGCTACACCTTC. This codes for CAISELTGLDGYTF.

This clone occurred once. The chain uses TRBV19 and TRBJ2-3; 13 nucleotides line up with TRBD2. The V and J ends lost 5 bases and 7 bases, in that order; junction bases with no gene match: 9. Germline assignment: CDR1 LNHDA and CDR2 SQIVND (reference sequence). The CDR3 is made up of 16 amino acids. CDR3 DNA: TGTGCCAGTAGTGTTGGGACTAGCGGGAACGTAAATACGCAGTATTTT. The encoded protein is CASSVGTSGNVNTQYF.